The 29 T cell receptor beta chains listed next were all sequenced from one sample in a study of beta chain features in type 1 diabetes. Regarding the study as a whole: Among patients with Type 1 diabetes, TCRB CDR3s were moderately but significantly shorter in every one of the four CD4+ subsets.

Their cognate antigens are unknown. Expressed TCRB transcripts were sequenced because the entire RNA isolate underwent reverse transcription. Measured with immunoSEQ multiplex PCR; TCRdb has only the in-frame clones, and not every one. This sample has 400,000 or so clones, with 9.5% to 10% found just once. Sequencing was done on a sample of central memory CD4+ T cells from blood. The receptors stem from a man aged 25-45 years with type 1 diabetes.

In this sample, this clone turned up a few times. V is TRBV7-9 and J is TRBJ2-1; possibly TRBD1 for D (6 bases). V was pared by 3 bases and J by 4 bases, with 19 bases between. This CDR3 contains 17 residues. Looked up from germline, CDR1 is SEHNR and CDR2 is FQNEAQ (reference sequence). CDR3: CASSFTGWAGAYNEQFF. The DNA for the CDR3 is TGTGCCAGCAGCTTCACCGGTTGGGCAGGGGCGTACAATGAGCAGTTCTTC.

This clone was detected a few times. V is TRBV5-4 and J is TRBJ2-7, with TRBD1 identical over 11 bases. The trim removed 2 bases at V and 3 bases at J, leaving 4 bases unmatched. Germline values: CDR1 SGHNT, CDR2 YYREEE (reference sequence). This CDR3 region has 15 residues. The CDR3 loop is CASSFRTGGNYEQYF. The CDR3 nucleotides are TGTGCCAGCAGCTTCAGGACAGGGGGCAACTACGAGCAGTACTTC.

The chain combines TRBV28 with TRBJ1-1; possible D gene TRBD1, 5 bases. The germline gives CDR1 MDHEN, CDR2 SYDVKM. The V end lost 5 bases, the J end lost 5 bases, and 6 bases lay between the germline ends. The CDR3 is 11 residues long. The CDR3 here is CASSGATEAFF. CDR3 sequence (DNA): TGTGCCAGCAGTGGGGCAACTGAAGCTTTCTTT.

This clone came up many times. The chain links TRBV28 to TRBJ2-1; D ambiguous. V was shortened by 1 base and J by 6 bases, with 10 bases between the two germline ends. This CDR3 has 14 amino acids. Germline V lookup: CDR1 MDHEN, CDR2 SYDVKM. The CDR3 loop is CASSLLSPANEQFF. CDR3 DNA: TGTGCCAGCAGTTTATTATCGCCAGCCAATGAGCAGTTCTTC.

This clone was counted a few times. The chain links TRBV6-5 to TRBJ2-7; maybe TRBD1 (6 bases). The V gene's germline CDR1 is MNHEY and CDR2 SVGAGI. The germline V and J ends were trimmed by 7 bases and 4 bases, with 14 bases remaining between them. This CDR3 is 13 amino acids long. DNA for the CDR3: TGTGCCAGCACCAAACAGGGTTCGTACGAGCAGTACTTC. The encoded protein is CASTKQGSYEQYF.

The V gene is TRBV4-3, the J gene TRBJ2-2; no firm D call. Trimming pared 0 bases from V and 6 bases from J, leaving 11 bases between. Germline lookup yields CDR1 LGHNA and CDR2 YSLEER. The CDR3 loop spans 15 amino acids. CDR3 in amino acids: CASSQEINGPGELFF. The CDR3 nucleotides are TGCGCCAGCAGCCAAGAGATTAACGGGCCCGGGGAGCTGTTTTTT.

The sample holds one count of this clone. The chain combines TRBV5-1 with TRBJ2-7, with 9 bases aligning to TRBD1. Trimming removed 4 bases from V and 2 bases from J; junction bases left unmatched: 7. The CDR3 length is 15 residues. The germline V gene encodes CDR1 SGHRS and CDR2 YFSETQ. The CDR3 loop is CASSPGQGMAYEQYF. The CDR3 nucleotides read TGCGCCAGCAGCCCCGGACAGGGGATGGCCTACGAGCAGTACTTC.

V and J are TRBV5-1 and TRBJ2-7; TRBD1 is a possible D gene (6 bases). Germline assignment: CDR1 SGHRS and CDR2 YFSETQ. Trimming removed 0 bases from V and 7 bases from J, with 20 bases in between. CDR3 length: 16 residues. CDR3 nucleotides: TGCGCCAGCAGCTTGGCCGTCGGACAGATGTCTACGGAGCAGTACTTC. Translated: CASSLAVGQMSTEQYF.

This clone was recorded a few times. This chain links TRBV5-4 with TRBJ1-1; D might be TRBD1 (6 bases). The CDR3 extends over 13 amino acids. Deletions cut 5 bases from V and 6 bases from J, with 14 bases between. The germline CDR1 and CDR2 sequences are SGHNT and YYREEE (reference sequence). This chain's CDR3 is CASSYTGFPEAFF. The CDR3 DNA is TGTGCCAGCAGTTATACAGGGTTCCCTGAAGCTTTCTTT.

V and J are TRBV4-1 and TRBJ1-3; tentatively, D is TRBD1 (5 bases). The germline gives CDR1 MGHRA, CDR2 YSYEKL. V lost 1 base and J 0 bases, leaving 7 bases between the germline ends. CDR3 length equals 15 residues. For the CDR3, the DNA is TGCGCCAGCAGCCAAGCAGGGAGCTCTGGAAACACCATATATTTT. Translation gives CASSQAGSSGNTIYF.

This clone has just a few counts. This chain links TRBV7-2 with TRBJ1-1; tentative D call: TRBD1 (6 bases). This CDR3 has 14 residues. The V end was cut by 2 bases, the J end by 6 bases, with 13 bases between. Germline loops: CDR1 SGHTA, CDR2 FQGNSA. CDR3 sequence reads: CASSLWRGAPEAFF. CDR3 coding DNA: TGTGCCAGCAGCTTATGGCGGGGGGCTCCTGAAGCTTTCTTT.

Ten or more counts support this clone. The rearrangement uses TRBV7-9 and TRBJ2-7, with no clear D. Germline CDR1 and CDR2: SEHNR and FQNEAQ (reference sequence). This CDR3 is built from 15 residues. The V gene lost 1 base and the J gene lost 4 bases, with 14 bases spanning the gap. The CDR3 bases are TGTGCCAGCAGCTTAGTCCCCGGCAGATCGTACGAGCAGTACTTC. It yields the protein CASSLVPGRSYEQYF. The full variable domain, rest sourced from reference TRBV7-9 and TRBJ2-7, is DTGVSQNPRHKITKRGQNVTFRCDPISEHNRLYWYRQTLGQGPEFLTYFQNEAQLEKSRLLSDRFSAERPKGSFSTLEIQRTEQGDSAMYLCASSLVPGRSYEQYFGPGTRLTVT.

The chain carries TRBV9 and TRBJ2-3, with D unclear. This CDR3 comprises 14 residues. Per the germline V gene, CDR1 is SGDLS and CDR2 is YYNGEE. V gave up 3 bases and J gave up 4 bases, with 12 bases separating them. The CDR3: CASSEGVPSDTQYF. DNA of the CDR3: TGTGCCAGCAGCGAAGGAGTCCCCTCAGATACGCAGTATTTT.

This chain connects TRBV7-4 to TRBJ1-5; the D gene is possibly TRBD1 (5 bases). V lost 3 bases to trimming and J lost 6 bases, with 12 bases between them. The CDR3 consists of 14 residues. The germline V gene has CDR1 SGHVT and CDR2 SQSDAQ. CDR3 DNA: TGTGCCAGCAGCTTCGGGTCAGGGAGTCAGCCCCAGCATTTT. Translated, it gives CASSFGSGSQPQHF.

J is TRBJ2-3 and V is TRBV5-1; no firm D call. V was clipped by 4 bases and J by 2 bases, with 11 bases between them. Germline CDR1 SGHRS, CDR2 YFSETQ. CDR3 length: 14 residues. The CDR3 region has the DNA TGCGCCAGCAGCCATGGGCCCTCCACAGATACGCAGTATTTT. It encodes CASSHGPSTDTQYF.

Many counts were recorded for this clone. J is TRBJ2-1 and V is TRBV14; D remains unclear. Germline values: CDR1 SGHDN, CDR2 FVKESK. The length of the CDR3 is 13 residues. Trimming cost V 4 bases and J 9 bases, with 13 bases left between them. Written as DNA, the CDR3 is TGTGCCAGCAGCCTTCGCCACGTAAGTGAGCAGTTCTTC. This encodes CASSLRHVSEQFF.

This sequence joins TRBV29-1 and TRBJ1-3; no firm D call. V lost 4 bases and J lost 0, with 10 bases in between. The germline V gene has CDR1 SQVTM and CDR2 ANQGSEA. This CDR3 is built from 14 residues. CDR3 in amino acids: CSVVGSGSGNTIYF. The CDR3, as DNA: TGCAGCGTTGTTGGCAGTGGCTCTGGAAACACCATATATTTT.

This chain joins TRBV6-5 and TRBJ2-7; 9 nucleotides line up with TRBD1. V trimming: 6 bases; J trimming: 2 bases; junction bases outside the gene matches: 5. Germline values: CDR1 MNHEY, CDR2 SVGAGI. This CDR3 contains 14 residues. CDR3 sequence: CASRAGTGTYEQYF. The CDR3 DNA reads as TGTGCCAGCAGGGCCGGGACAGGGACCTACGAGCAGTACTTC.

The rearrangement links TRBV5-1 to TRBJ1-5; D ambiguous. The CDR3 contains 15 residues. Between the trimmed V and J ends, which lost 1 base and 3 bases, there was a span of 11 bases. Per germline, CDR1 SGHRS and CDR2 YFSETQ. The CDR3 nucleotides read TGCGCCAGCAGCTTGAACGGGCGGAACAATCAGCCCCAGCATTTT. It yields the protein CASSLNGRNNQPQHF.

This sequence joins TRBV7-3 and TRBJ2-2; D uncertain. CDR1 and CDR2 (germline): SGHTA, FQGTGA. The V end was cut by 3 bases, the J end by 6 bases, with 11 bases between. The CDR3 runs to 14 residues. The CDR3 DNA reads as TGTGCCAGCAGCTTCCTGAATTCTCCCGGGGAGCTGTTTTTT. It specifies CASSFLNSPGELFF.

This clone was observed a few times. The junction differs from germline at one of its ends, possibly a read error. The chain couples TRBV11-2 to TRBJ1-1, with 8 positions matching TRBD1. This CDR3 comprises 16 residues. Germline V gene lookup returns CDR1 SGHAT and CDR2 FQNNGV. The CDR3 nucleotides read TGCGCCAGCAGCCAAGATCCCGGGACAGGGAACACTGAAGCTTTCTTT. It translates to CASSQDPGTGNTEAFF.

The gene calls are TRBV6-1 and TRBJ2-5; D perhaps matches TRBD2 (5 bases). This CDR3 spans 13 amino acids. Looked up from germline, CDR1 is MNHNS and CDR2 is SASEGT. Trimming left V 7 bases short and J 5 bases short, with 14 bases between. The CDR3: CASNNFGEETQYF. The CDR3 coding sequence is TGTGCCAGCAATAATTTTGGGGAGGAGACCCAGTACTTC.

This clone was seen a few times. Distinct nucleotide sequences in the sample also encode this CDR3. The chain joins TRBV29-1 to TRBJ2-3; D may correspond to TRBD1 or TRBD2 (5 bases each). The V gene's germline CDR1 is SQVTM and CDR2 ANQGSEA. The ends were cut back, 4 bases at V and 4 bases at J, with 9 bases in the middle. CDR3 length: 12 amino acids. The CDR3 here is CSVGGDADTQYF. The CDR3 DNA reads as TGCAGCGTTGGAGGGGATGCAGATACGCAGTATTTT.

In this sample, this clone turned up a few times. One end of the junction varies from germline; a read error may be responsible. The chain carries TRBV5-4 and TRBJ1-3, with D unclear. This CDR3 spans 13 amino acids. The germline CDR1 and CDR2 sequences are SGHNT and YYREEE (reference sequence). CDR3 loop: CASSPRQGNTIYF. For the CDR3, the DNA is TGCGCCAGCAGCCCCCGGCAGGGAAACACCATATATTTT. Using reference TRBV5-4 and TRBJ1-3 for the parts outside the CDR3, the full variable domain is ETGVTQSPTHLIKTRGQQVTLRCSSQSGHNTVSWYQQALGQGPQFIFQYYREEENGRGNFPPRFSGLQFPNYSSELNVNALELDDSALYLCASSPRQGNTIYFGEGSWLTVV.

The chain employs TRBV6-1 and TRBJ2-6; D possibly corresponds to TRBD1 (5 bases). The germline V and J ends were trimmed by 5 bases and 1 base, with 9 bases remaining between them. Germline values: CDR1 MNHNS, CDR2 SASEGT. The CDR3 consists of 15 residues. The CDR3 DNA reads as TGTGCCAGCAGTTCCCAGGGATCTGGGGCCAACGTCCTGACTTTC. Translating it yields CASSSQGSGANVLTF.

Only a few counts were recorded for this clone. The chain joins TRBV28 to TRBJ1-2; D remains unclear. This CDR3 has 13 residues. The germline V gene encodes CDR1 MDHEN and CDR2 SYDVKM. V lost 5 bases to trimming and J lost 1 base, with 8 bases between them. CDR3 in DNA: TGTGCCAGCAGTCTCGTATTTAACTATGGCTACACCTTC. Translated: CASSLVFNYGYTF.

The chain couples TRBV7-9 to TRBJ1-2; TRBD1 aligns across 9 bases. V shed 0 bases, J shed 6 bases, and the junction held 8 bases outside the gene matches. Looked up from germline, CDR1 is SEHNR and CDR2 is FQNEAQ (reference sequence). The CDR3 spans 16 residues. CDR3 region: CASSLAQGQGIHGYTF. CDR3 DNA sequence: TGTGCCAGCAGCTTAGCGCAAGGACAGGGGATTCATGGCTACACCTTC.

V is TRBV28 and J is TRBJ2-7; 7 bases are a match to TRBD2. Trimming removed 10 bases from V and 6 bases from J; junction bases left unmatched: 18. The germline V gene encodes CDR1 MDHEN and CDR2 SYDVKM. This CDR3 region has 15 residues. As DNA, the CDR3 is TGTGCCATCACCGAAGGAGGGGAGGGATGGGGCGAGCAGTACTTC. Translation: CAITEGGEGWGEQYF.

This clone was detected a few times. The chain joins TRBV7-2 to TRBJ2-1, with 10 bases fitting TRBD2. V dropped 3 bases and J dropped 7; count of bases not matched to a gene: 3. From germline, CDR1 is SGHTA and CDR2 FQGNSA. The CDR3 length is 14 residues. This CDR3 is CASSFGTSANEQFF. The DNA of the CDR3 is TGTGCCAGCAGCTTCGGGACTAGCGCGAATGAGCAGTTCTTC.